This TCR beta chain originates from a study of T cell responses to AZD1222 COVID-19 vaccine. Overall study results and limits: Females outnumbered males among donors, who were mostly white British; clonal diversity was possibly underestimated. CD4 TCRs associated with vaccination spanned spike, dominating at 160-218 and 743-854.

Trimming removed 7 bases from V and 4 bases from J, with 23 bases in between. The CDR3 is made up of 17 amino acids. On this clone: Its cognate antigen is unknown.

Produced via immunoSEQ multiplex PCR; TCRdb's table is partial and in-frame only. The data contain about 150,000 clones, approximately 90% of them seen just once; the ten biggest clones take up approximately 1.4%. Researchers grouped second doses given at about 4 or about 12 weeks into one pool. Sequenced here: peripheral blood, sampled 28 days after the second AZD1222 dose. This clonotype was sampled from an adult who received the AZD1222 COVID-19 vaccine. The chain uses TRBV23-1 and TRBJ1-3; D remains ambiguous. TRBV23-1 is given ORF status, its function remaining uncertain. The CDR3 region has the DNA TGCGCCAGCACCACAAAGAGACGGATCCGCGCAGGAAACACCATATATTTT. This translates into CASTTKRRIRAGNTIYF.